The clone carrying this T cell receptor (beta chain) was counted only a few times. Its cognate antigen is unknown. The V end was cut by 4 bases, the J end by 0 bases, with 9 bases between. CDR1 and CDR2 from the germline V gene are MNHNS and SASEGT. CDR3 length: 15 residues. These data belong to a study of cytomegalovirus exposure and HLA in healthy donors. Study results and caveats: Some V segments could not be told apart, so they were left out, TRBV6-2 and TRBV6-3 among them. Later work found that TCR association rates differed between HLA loci; DRB1 had the most and HLA-C the fewest.

The PCR ran on 60 Vbeta and 13 Jbeta primers. As originally analysed: It was a later analysis that counted about 80 million unique TCR beta chains, of which 8.5 million to 12 million were shared. TCRdb keeps only in-frame clones here, not all; method: immunoSEQ multiplex PCR. V and J calls plus clone size are reproduced from that table; the DNA served to infer D and trimming. The repertoire has over 55,000 clones, roughly 77% of them found once; the top ten carry roughly 4%. All the people who gave samples were healthy bone marrow donors. The J gene is TRBJ2-2, the V gene TRBV6-1; maybe TRBD1 (5 bases). The specimen was PBMCs. The TCR originated in a woman in her twenties or thirties in good health and CMV-seronegative. This chain's CDR3 is CASSARASNTGELFF. The CDR3 nucleotides read TGTGCCAGCAGTGCCAGGGCTTCGAACACCGGGGAGCTGTTTTTT.